Here is one T cell receptor beta chain with its context. Its antigen specificity is not known. There are no base qualities to consult, and no much larger clone falls within one base. Patients with a history of autoimmune disease or receiving systemic immunosuppression were excluded from the trial. In every dose cohort, peripheral blood was drawn for TCR sequencing at baseline, cycle 4 day 1, and cycle 7 day 1. Samples came from an open-label, multicenter, first-in-human phase I dose-escalation trial of ivuxolimab. Adults with locally advanced or metastatic melanoma, renal cell carcinoma, hepatocellular carcinoma or head and neck squamous cell carcinoma were enrolled in the trial. Before TCR sequencing, CD4+ T cells and CD8+ T cells were sorted from peripheral blood as separate populations. This sample was included in a study of OX40 agonist ivuxolimab in advanced cancers. As for the study more broadly: The costimulatory receptor OX40 (CD134) was targeted by ivuxolimab, a fully human IgG2 agonistic monoclonal antibody. Intravenous ivuxolimab was administered to patients every 2 weeks at six dose levels: 0.01, 0.1, 0.3, 1.5, 3 and 10 mg/kg. Of the approximately 50 dose-escalation patients, hepatocellular carcinoma was present in 19, melanoma in around 15, renal cell carcinoma in 9 and head and neck cancer in 9. In the dose-escalation cohort, over 65% of patients were male, and the mean age was approximately 60 years, with a range of roughly 23 to 85. Prior anti-PD-1, anti-PD-L1 or anti-CTLA-4 therapy was permitted, and checkpoint inhibitors had been received by about 36% of dose-escalation patients. Three dose-escalation patients achieved partial responses, one with hepatocellular carcinoma and two with cutaneous melanoma. Peripheral TCRbeta sequencing aimed to test whether ivuxolimab altered TCR sequence diversity and caused clonal T-cell expansion. The monotherapy dose-escalation portion (N ≈ 56 patients) of the phase I ivuxolimab trial is reported in the paper.

The full study reports these points: In partial responders in the 0.1-3.0 mg/kg groups, normalized peripheral clonal expansion was found to be among the lowest, especially among CD8+ T cells. At doses of 0.1 to 3.0 mg/kg, clonal expansion of both CD4+ and CD8+ blood T cells was observed from baseline to week 6. Low levels of normalized T-cell clonal expansion were also seen in some patients who did not respond. Which antigens the clonally expanded peripheral T cells were specific for was not determined. After ivuxolimab, more expanded clones were found on average in CD8+ T cells than in CD4+ T cells.

From its cysteine to its phenylalanine, the CDR3 spans 12 amino acids. Of the read, only the CDR3 DNA is kept; its 36 bases are in frame from base 1. The germline V gene specifies MNHNS as CDR1 and SASEGT as CDR2. V was cut back by 10 bases and J by 4 bases, leaving a gap of 12 bases between them. Genomic DNA was isolated from the sorted cells so that the TCRbeta CDR3 region could be sequenced. TCRbeta CDR3 regions were sequenced using the immunoSEQ Assay. TCRdb carries this immuneACCESS record with in-frame sequences only. Its versions omit some clonotypes, under half of them owing to an unresolved V gene in the studies checked, with the rest unexplained. Within this sample are tens of thousands of clones, with more than 90% of them counted one time only. The ten largest clonotypes hold 0.55% to 0.8% of the sample.

The sequence was collected from an adult with an advanced solid tumor such as melanoma, head and neck, liver or kidney cancer. The V and J genes are TRBV6-1 and TRBJ2-3, with no reliable assignment of the D segment. The sequences come from CD4+ or CD8+ T cells sorted from blood, collected in a trial of the OX40 agonist ivuxolimab. In nucleotide form, the sequence is TGTGCCAACAGCCTGGCGGCAGATACGCAGTATTTT. It is translated as CANSLAADTQYF.